This T cell receptor beta chain was identified in a study of shared clonotypes between healthy human individuals. On the study more broadly: Aged 18 to 49, the donors were a couple of women and a few men.

Clones were read by immunoSEQ multiplex PCR, and TCRdb kept only the in-frame ones, dropping some. The data show hundreds of thousands of clones, around 95% seen once. Study conclusions and caveats: Estimated richness values were generally larger in naive subsets than in memory subsets.

Details on this clone: Its antigen remains unknown.

This CDR3 region has 12 residues. V lost 6 bases and J 6 bases, leaving 12 bases between the germline ends. Per germline, CDR1 MNHNY and CDR2 SVGAGI (reference sequence). CD45RO-negative, CCR7-selected cells formed the naive CD8 fraction, which excluded terminally differentiated effector memory CD45RA+ cells. The chain employs TRBV6-6 and TRBJ2-7, with a possible D match to TRBD1 (6 bases). The specimen sequenced was naive CD8+ T cells sorted from blood. The sequence was obtained from a woman aged 25-40 years in good health. The CDR3 loop is CASSLAGVEQYF. Written as DNA, the CDR3 is TGTGCCAGCAGCCTAGCAGGGGTCGAGCAGTACTTC.